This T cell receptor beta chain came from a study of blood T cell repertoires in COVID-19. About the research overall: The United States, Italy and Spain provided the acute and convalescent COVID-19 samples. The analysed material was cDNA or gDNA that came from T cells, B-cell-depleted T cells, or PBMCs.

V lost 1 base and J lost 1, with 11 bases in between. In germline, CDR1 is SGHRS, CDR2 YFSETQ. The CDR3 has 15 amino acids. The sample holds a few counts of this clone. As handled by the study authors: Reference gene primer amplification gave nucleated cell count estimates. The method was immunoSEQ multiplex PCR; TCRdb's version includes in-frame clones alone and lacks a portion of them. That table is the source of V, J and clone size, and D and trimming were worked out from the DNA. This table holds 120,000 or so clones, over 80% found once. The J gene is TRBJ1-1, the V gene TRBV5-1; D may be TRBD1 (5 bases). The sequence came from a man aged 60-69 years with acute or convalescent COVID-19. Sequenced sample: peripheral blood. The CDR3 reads CASSLSGFANTEAFF. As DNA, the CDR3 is TGCGCCAGCAGCTTGTCAGGGTTTGCGAACACTGAAGCTTTCTTT.